This T cell receptor (beta chain) was observed in a study of blood T cell repertoires in COVID-19. About the research overall: Samples of COVID-19 (acute and convalescent) were obtained from the United States, Italy and Spain. The analysed material was cDNA or gDNA that came from T cells, B-cell-depleted T cells, or PBMCs.

In terms of age and location, participants ranged from roughly 18 to 100 years and lived in approximately 26 US areas. Each participant's cohort was designated according to participant-reported clinical history. The V segment lost 6 bases and the J segment 8 bases; nucleotides outside the gene matches: 6. The CDR3 extends over 14 amino acids. Germline assignment: CDR1 LNHDA and CDR2 SQIVND (reference sequence). Here immunoSEQ multiplex PCR was the method, and the copy in TCRdb shows in-frame clones only, minus some. The table lists fewer than 350,000 clones, 90% of them singletons, with about 1.8% in the top ten.

The specimen was PBMCs or T cells enriched from blood (not recorded which). V is TRBV19 and J is TRBJ2-1; 11 bases line up with TRBD2. This TCR derives from a woman aged 18-30 years with acute COVID-19. The CDR3, as DNA: TGTGCCAGTAGGTCACTAGCGGGAGTCCATGAGCAGTTCTTC. Its translation is CASRSLAGVHEQFF.